This TCR beta chain originates from a study of blood T cell repertoires in COVID-19. Study-level background: COVID-19 samples collected from the United States, Italy and Spain covered acute and convalescent phases.

Profiled with immunoSEQ multiplex PCR; TCRdb holds only in-frame clones, not every one. The sample holds about 250,000 clones, around 84% seen once. Study members were between about 18 and 100 years old and lived in fewer than 30 US regions. Clinical history as reported by participants underpinned cohort assignment. CDR1 is MNHEY, CDR2 SVGAGI, per germline. CDR3 size: 15 residues. This TCR came from a man aged 35 to 55 who had recovered from COVID-19. Sequencing was carried out using PBMCs or T cells enriched from blood (not recorded which). The chain employs TRBV6-5 and TRBJ1-2; TRBD1 agrees at 10 bases. The CDR3 DNA is TGTGCAACGAATCCGGGACAGGGGTTCGGCTATGGCTACACCTTC. Residues: CATNPGQGFGYGYTF.